The sequence of this T cell receptor beta chain was determined in a study of CD8+ T cells in alopecia areata. Germline V gene lookup returns CDR1 SGHNT and CDR2 YYREEE (reference sequence). Trimming pared 4 bases from V and 3 bases from J, leaving 14 bases between. The CDR3 has 15 residues. The sequencing template was cDNA reverse transcribed from extracted RNA. Generated by immunoSEQ multiplex PCR, the TCRdb table keeps only in-frame clones and is missing some. The sample has 100,000 to 150,000 clones, roughly three fifths seen once. This clone was recorded only once. The source is a human donor with alopecia areata. The chain carries TRBV5-4 and TRBJ2-1; weak D call: TRBD1 (6 bases). The source was CD4+ T cells sorted from blood, collected at week 0. The CDR3 spells CASSIDRLGYNEQFF. The CDR3 region has the DNA TGTGCCAGCAGCATAGACAGGTTGGGCTACAATGAGCAGTTCTTC.